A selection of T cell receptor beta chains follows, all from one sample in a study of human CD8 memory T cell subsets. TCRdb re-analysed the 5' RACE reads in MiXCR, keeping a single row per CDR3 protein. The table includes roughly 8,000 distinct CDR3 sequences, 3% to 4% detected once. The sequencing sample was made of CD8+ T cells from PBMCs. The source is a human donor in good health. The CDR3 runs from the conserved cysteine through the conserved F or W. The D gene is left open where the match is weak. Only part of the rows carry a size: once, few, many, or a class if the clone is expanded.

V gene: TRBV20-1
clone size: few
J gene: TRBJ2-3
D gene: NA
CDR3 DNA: TGCAGTGCGCCCCCCCGGCCGTGGCGTCTCACAGATACGCAGTATTTT
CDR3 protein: CSAPPRPWRLTDTQYF

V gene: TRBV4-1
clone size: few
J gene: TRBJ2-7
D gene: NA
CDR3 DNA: TGCGCCAGCAGCCCGCCACTCGCCTACGAGCAGTACTTC
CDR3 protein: CASSPPLAYEQYF

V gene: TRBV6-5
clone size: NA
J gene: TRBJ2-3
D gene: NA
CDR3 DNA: TGTGCCAGCAGTACCGTCGGGTTATCCACAGATACGCAGTATTTT
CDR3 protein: CASSTVGLSTDTQYF

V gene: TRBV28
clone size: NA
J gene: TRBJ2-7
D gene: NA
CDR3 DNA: TGTGCCAGCAGCTTAAATCAGTACGGATCGCAGTACTTC
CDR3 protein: CASSLNQYGSQYF

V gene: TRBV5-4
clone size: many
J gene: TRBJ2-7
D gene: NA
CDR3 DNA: TGTGCCAGCAGCTTTCAGGGGAGCCCCTACGAGCAGTACTTC
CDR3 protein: CASSFQGSPYEQYF

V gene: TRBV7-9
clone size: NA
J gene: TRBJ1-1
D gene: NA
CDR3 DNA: TGTGCCAGCAGCTCAGGACGCACTGAAGCTTTCTTT
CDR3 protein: CASSSGRTEAFF

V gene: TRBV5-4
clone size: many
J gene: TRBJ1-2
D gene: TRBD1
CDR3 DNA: TGTGCCAGCAGCTCGACTGATAGACAGGGGGATGGCTACACCTTC
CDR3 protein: CASSSTDRQGDGYTF

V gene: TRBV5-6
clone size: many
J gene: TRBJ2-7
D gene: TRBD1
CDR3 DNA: TGTGCCAGCAGCGTGGTGGGACAGGAGGACGAGCAGTACTTC
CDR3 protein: CASSVVGQEDEQYF

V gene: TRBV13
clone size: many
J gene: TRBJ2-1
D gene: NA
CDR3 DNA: TGTGCCAGCGCCGAAACCCAGGGGAATGAGCAGTTCTTC
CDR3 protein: CASAETQGNEQFF

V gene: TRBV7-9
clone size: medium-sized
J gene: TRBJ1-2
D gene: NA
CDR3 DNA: TGTGCCAGCAGGGAAATTGGGGAAGGACCTTTCAGTACTAACTATGGCTACACCTTC
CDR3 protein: CASREIGEGPFSTNYGYTF

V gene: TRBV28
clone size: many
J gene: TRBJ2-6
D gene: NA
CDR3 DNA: TGTGCCAGCAGTTTTATCTCTGGGGCCAACGTCCTGACTTTC
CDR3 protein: CASSFISGANVLTF

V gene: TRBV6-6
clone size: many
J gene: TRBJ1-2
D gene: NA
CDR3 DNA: TGTGCCAGCAGTTACCAGCGGGGGTCGAACTATGGCTACACCTTC
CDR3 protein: CASSYQRGSNYGYTF

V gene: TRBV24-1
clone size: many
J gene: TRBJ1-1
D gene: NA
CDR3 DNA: TGTGCCACCCGGGACGTCCGGGGCACTGAAGCTTTCTTT
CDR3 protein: CATRDVRGTEAFF

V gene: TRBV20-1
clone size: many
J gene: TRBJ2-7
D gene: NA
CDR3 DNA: TGCAGTGCTAGACTCATTGAGGCAGGGGATTTCTACGAGCAGTACTTC
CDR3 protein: CSARLIEAGDFYEQYF

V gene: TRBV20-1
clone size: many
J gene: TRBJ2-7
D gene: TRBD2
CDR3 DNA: TGCAGTGCCCCCGGGACTAGCATTCTAGGGTACGAGCAGTACTTC
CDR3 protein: CSAPGTSILGYEQYF

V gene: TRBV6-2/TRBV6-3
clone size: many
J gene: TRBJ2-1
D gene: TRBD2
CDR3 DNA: TGTGCCAGTACCTTCCGGGAGGGTGGGCATGAGCAGTTCTTC
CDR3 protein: CASTFREGGHEQFF

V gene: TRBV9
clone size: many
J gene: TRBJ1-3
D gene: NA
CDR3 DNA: TGTGCCAGCAGCGTCGATGGAAACACCATATATTTT
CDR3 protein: CASSVDGNTIYF

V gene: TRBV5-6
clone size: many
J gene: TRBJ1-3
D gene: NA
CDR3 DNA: TGTGCCAGCAGCTTAGGGGGACCCGACACCATATATTTT
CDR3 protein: CASSLGGPDTIYF

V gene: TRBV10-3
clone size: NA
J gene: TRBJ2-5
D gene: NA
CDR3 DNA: TGTGCCATCAGTGAGCGGGGAAAAGAGACCCAGTACTTC
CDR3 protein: CAISERGKETQYF

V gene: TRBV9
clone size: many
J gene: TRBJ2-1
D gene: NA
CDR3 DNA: TGTGCCAGCAGCGTCTTCCTGTTGGATGAGCAGTTCTTC
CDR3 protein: CASSVFLLDEQFF

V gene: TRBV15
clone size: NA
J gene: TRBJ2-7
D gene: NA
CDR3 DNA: TGTGCCACCGGACAGACTGTTTCCTACGAGCAGTACTTC
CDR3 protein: CATGQTVSYEQYF

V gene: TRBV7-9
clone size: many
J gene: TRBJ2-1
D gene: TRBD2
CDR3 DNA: TGTGCCAGCGGACTAGCGGACTACAATGAGCAGTTCTTC
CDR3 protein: CASGLADYNEQFF

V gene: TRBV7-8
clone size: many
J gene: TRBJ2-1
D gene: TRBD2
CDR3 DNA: TGTGCCAGCAGCTTGCCTTATAGAGCGGGAGAAGGATCTGATGGTGAGCAGTTCTTC
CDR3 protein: CASSLPYRAGEGSDGEQFF

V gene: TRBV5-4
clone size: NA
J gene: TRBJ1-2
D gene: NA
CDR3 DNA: TGTGCCAGCAGCTCGACAGGATCCGAGGTTTTCTATGGCTACACCTTC
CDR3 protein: CASSSTGSEVFYGYTF

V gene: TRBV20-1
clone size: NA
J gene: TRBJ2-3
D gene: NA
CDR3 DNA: TGCAGTGCCCTAGAGGGACTCCCCTCAACCCTTTACACAGATACGCAGTATTTT
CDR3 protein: CSALEGLPSTLYTDTQYF

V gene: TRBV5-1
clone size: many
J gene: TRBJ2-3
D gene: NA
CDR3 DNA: TGCGCCAGCAGCTTGGTGGCCGGAGACACAGATACGCAGTATTTT
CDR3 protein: CASSLVAGDTDTQYF

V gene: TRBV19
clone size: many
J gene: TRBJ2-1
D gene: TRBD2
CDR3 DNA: TGTGCCAGTAGTTGGACTAGCGGAACGAGCTCCTACAATGAGCAGTTCTTC
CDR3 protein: CASSWTSGTSSYNEQFF

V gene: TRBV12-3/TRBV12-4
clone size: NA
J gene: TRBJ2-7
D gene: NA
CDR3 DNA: TGTGCCAGCAGTTTACTGGCAGGGCCGTACGAGCAGTACTTC
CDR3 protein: CASSLLAGPYEQYF

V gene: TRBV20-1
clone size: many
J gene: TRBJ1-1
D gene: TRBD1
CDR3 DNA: TGCAGTGCTAGAGATGATGGACAGGGAAGAACTGAAGCTTTCTTT
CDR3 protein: CSARDDGQGRTEAFF

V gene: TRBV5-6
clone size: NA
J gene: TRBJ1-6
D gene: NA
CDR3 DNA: TGTGCCAGCAGCTCGACACGGTCACCCCTCCACTTT
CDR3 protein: CASSSTRSPLHF

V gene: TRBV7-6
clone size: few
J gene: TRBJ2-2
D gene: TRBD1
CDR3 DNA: TGTGCCAGCAGCCGCTCGGGACAGGGTAGCACCGGGGAGCTGTTTTTT
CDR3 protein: CASSRSGQGSTGELFF

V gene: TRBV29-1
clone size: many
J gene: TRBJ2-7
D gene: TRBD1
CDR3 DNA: TGCAGCGTTCGACAGGGATCCTACGAGCAGTACTTC
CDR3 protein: CSVRQGSYEQYF

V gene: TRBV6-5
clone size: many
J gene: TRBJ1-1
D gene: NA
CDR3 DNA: TGTGTCACTGGGCGGGGAATGAACACTGAAGCTTTCTTT
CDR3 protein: CVTGRGMNTEAFF

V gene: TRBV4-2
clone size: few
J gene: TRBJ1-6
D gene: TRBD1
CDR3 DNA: TGTGCCAGCAGCCAGAGCGGGACAGATAATTCACCCCTCCACTTT
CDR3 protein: CASSQSGTDNSPLHF

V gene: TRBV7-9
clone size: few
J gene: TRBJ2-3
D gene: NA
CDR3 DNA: TGTGCCAGCAGGGTAGGCACAGATACGCAGTATTTT
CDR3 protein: CASRVGTDTQYF

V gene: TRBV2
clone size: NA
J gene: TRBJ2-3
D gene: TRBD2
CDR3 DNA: TGTGCCAGCAGTGAACAGCGGGACACAGATACGCAGTATTTT
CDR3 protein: CASSEQRDTDTQYF

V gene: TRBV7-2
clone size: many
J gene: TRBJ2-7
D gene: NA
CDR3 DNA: TGTGCCAGCAGCCTGAACTACGAGCAGTACTTC
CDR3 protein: CASSLNYEQYF

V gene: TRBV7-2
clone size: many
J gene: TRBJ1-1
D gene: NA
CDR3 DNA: TGTGCCAGCAGCTTAGGACAGCCCCATGCTTTCTTT
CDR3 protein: CASSLGQPHAFF

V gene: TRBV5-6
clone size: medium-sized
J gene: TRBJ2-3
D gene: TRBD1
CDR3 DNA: TGTGCCAGCAGCTTCGGGACAGGGATGACAGATACGCAGTATTTT
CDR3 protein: CASSFGTGMTDTQYF

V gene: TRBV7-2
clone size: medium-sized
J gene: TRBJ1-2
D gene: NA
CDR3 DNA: TGTGCCAGCATAAGGGGGGCTCTCAACTATGGCTACACCTTC
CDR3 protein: CASIRGALNYGYTF

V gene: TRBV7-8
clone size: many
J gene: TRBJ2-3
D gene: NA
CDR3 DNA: TGTGCCAGCAGCCAAACTCGCACAGATACGCAGTATTTT
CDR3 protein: CASSQTRTDTQYF